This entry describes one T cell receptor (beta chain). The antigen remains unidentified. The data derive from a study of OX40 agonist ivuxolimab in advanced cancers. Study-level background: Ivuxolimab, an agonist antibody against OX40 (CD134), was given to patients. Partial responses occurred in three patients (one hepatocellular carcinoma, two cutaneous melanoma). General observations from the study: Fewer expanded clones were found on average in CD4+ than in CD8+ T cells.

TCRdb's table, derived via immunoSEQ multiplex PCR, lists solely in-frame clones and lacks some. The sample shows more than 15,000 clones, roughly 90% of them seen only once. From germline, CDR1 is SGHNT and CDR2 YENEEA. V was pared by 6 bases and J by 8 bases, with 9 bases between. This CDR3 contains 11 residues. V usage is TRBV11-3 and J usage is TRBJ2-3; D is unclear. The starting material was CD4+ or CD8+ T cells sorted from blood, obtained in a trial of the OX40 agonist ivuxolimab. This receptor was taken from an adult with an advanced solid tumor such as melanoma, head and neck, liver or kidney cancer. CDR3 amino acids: CASSDLGTQYF. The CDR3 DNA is TGTGCCAGCAGTGACCTGGGTACGCAGTATTTT.